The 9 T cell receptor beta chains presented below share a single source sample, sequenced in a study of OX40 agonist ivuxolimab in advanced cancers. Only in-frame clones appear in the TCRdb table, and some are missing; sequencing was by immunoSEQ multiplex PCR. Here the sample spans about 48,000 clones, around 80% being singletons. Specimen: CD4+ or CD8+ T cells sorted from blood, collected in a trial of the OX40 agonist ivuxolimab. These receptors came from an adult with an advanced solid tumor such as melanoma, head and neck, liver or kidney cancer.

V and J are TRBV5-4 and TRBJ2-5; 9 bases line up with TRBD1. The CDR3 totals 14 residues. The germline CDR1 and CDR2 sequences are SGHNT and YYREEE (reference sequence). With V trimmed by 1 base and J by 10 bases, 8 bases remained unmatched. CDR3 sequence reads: CASSLLTGGEDQYF. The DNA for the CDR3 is TGTGCCAGCAGCTTGCTAACAGGGGGCGAGGACCAGTACTTC.

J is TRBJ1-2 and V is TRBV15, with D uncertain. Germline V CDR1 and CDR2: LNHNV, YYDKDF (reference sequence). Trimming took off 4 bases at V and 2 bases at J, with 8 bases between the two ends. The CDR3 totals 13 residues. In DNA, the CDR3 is TGTGCCACCAGCATGGGAGGGAACTATGGCTACACCTTC. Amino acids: CATSMGGNYGYTF.

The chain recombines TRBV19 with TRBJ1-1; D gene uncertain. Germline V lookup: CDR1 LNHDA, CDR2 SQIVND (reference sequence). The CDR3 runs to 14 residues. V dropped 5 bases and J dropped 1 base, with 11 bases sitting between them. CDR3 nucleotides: TGTGCCAGTAGTTCCGGACGGGCGAACACTGAAGCTTTCTTT. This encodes CASSSGRANTEAFF.

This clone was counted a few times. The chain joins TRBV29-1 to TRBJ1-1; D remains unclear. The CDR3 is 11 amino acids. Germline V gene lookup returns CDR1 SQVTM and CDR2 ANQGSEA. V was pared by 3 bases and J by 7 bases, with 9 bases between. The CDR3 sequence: CSVDYGSEAFF. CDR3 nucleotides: TGCAGCGTTGATTACGGTAGTGAAGCTTTCTTT.

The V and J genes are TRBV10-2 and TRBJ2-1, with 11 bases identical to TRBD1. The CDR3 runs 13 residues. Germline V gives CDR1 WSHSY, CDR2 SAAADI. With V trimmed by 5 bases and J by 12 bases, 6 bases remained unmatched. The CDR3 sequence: CASSRQGQGGQFF. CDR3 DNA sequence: TGCGCCAGCAGTCGCCAGGGACAGGGGGGGCAGTTCTTC.

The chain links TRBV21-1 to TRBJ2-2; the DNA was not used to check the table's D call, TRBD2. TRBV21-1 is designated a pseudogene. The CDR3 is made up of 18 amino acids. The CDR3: CASSKGLAGGWNTGELFF. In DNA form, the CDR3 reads TGTGCCAGCAGCAAAGGTCTAGCGGGGGGGTGGAACACCGGGGAGCTGTTTTTT.

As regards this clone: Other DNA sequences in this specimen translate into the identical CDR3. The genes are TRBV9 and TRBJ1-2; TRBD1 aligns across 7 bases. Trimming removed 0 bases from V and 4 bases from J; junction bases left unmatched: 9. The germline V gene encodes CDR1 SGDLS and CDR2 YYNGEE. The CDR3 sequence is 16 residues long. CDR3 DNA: TGTGCCAGCAGCGTAGGGGCAGGGGGGCGGGGCTATGGCTACACCTTC. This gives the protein CASSVGAGGRGYGYTF.

CDR3 region: CASSQDGKDQPQHF. The CDR3 DNA is TGTGCCAGCAGCCAGGACGGGAAGGATCAGCCCCAGCATTTT. The chain carries TRBV5-4 and TRBJ1-5; D gene unclear. The V gene's germline CDR1 is SGHNT and CDR2 YYREEE (reference sequence). The CDR3 sequence is 14 residues long. V was shortened by 4 bases and J by 5 bases, with 13 bases between the two germline ends. Looking up the rest from reference TRBV5-4 and TRBJ1-5 gives the full variable domain: ETGVTQSPTHLIKTRGQQVTLRCSSQSGHNTVSWYQQALGQGPQFIFQYYREEENGRGNFPPRFSGLQFPNYSSELNVNALELDDSALYLCASSQDGKDQPQHFGDGTRLSIL.

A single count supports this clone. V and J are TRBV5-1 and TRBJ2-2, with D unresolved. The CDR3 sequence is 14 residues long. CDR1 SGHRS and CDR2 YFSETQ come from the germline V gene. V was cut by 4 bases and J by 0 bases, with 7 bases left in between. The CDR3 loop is CASSPLSNTGELFF. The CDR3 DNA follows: TGCGCCAGCAGCCCCCTCTCGAACACCGGGGAGCTGTTTTTT.